The subject of this entry is one T cell receptor beta chain. Study members were between about 18 and 100 years old and lived in 24 US regions. In assigning cohorts, the study relied on participant-reported clinical history. This CDR3 contains 15 residues. The V gene's germline CDR1 is MDHEN and CDR2 SYDVKM. Trimming at V came to 5 bases and at J to 0 bases, leaving 6 bases not matched to a gene. The entry originates in a study of blood T cell repertoires in COVID-19. Study-level information: PBMCs, B-cell-depleted T cells, or T cells were the source of the cDNA or gDNA that made up the material.

Clones were read by immunoSEQ multiplex PCR, and TCRdb kept only the in-frame ones, dropping some. The repertoire holds fewer than 250,000 clones, with just over 85% as singletons. V is TRBV28 and J is TRBJ1-2, with 7 bases lining up with TRBD1. The specimen sequenced was PBMCs or T cells enriched from blood (not recorded which). This TCR derives from a middle-aged woman with acute COVID-19. CDR3 bases: TGTGCCAGCAGTCCCTCCGACAGGGCTAACTATGGCTACACCTTC. Translation: CASSPSDRANYGYTF.